This entry describes one T cell receptor beta chain. CDR3 length equals 16 residues. Per the germline V gene, CDR1 is SEHNR and CDR2 is FQNEAQ (reference sequence). The V segment lost 1 base and the J segment 5 bases; nucleotides outside the gene matches: 8. It was with 60 Vbeta and 13 Jbeta primers that the PCR ran. The assay was immunoSEQ multiplex PCR, and TCRdb's table has in-frame clones only and misses some. The table includes around 130,000 clones, around three quarters detected once. The sample is drawn from a study of cytomegalovirus exposure and HLA in healthy donors. Study background: Among roughly 190 million T cells, an earlier analysis found around 100 million unique TCR beta sequences. About 83 million unique TCRs from HLA-typed donors made up an early data release.

The clonotype originates from a man aged 25-45 years in good health and CMV-seronegative. The sample comprised PBMCs. This rearrangement joins TRBV7-9 to TRBJ2-1, with TRBD2 identical over 7 bases. The CDR3 nucleotides read TGTGCCAGCAGCTTAGTTGCGCTAGCGGAAGACAATGAGCAGTTCTTC. Its protein product is CASSLVALAEDNEQFF. Full variable domain (outside the CDR3, taken from reference TRBV7-9 and TRBJ2-1): DTGVSQNPRHKITKRGQNVTFRCDPISEHNRLYWYRQTLGQGPEFLTYFQNEAQLEKSRLLSDRFSAERPKGSFSTLEIQRTEQGDSAMYLCASSLVALAEDNEQFFGPGTRLTVL.